The 28 T cell receptor beta chains in this list originate from one sample, sequenced in a study of sequential checkpoint blockade in melanoma. The protocol was immunoSEQ multiplex PCR, while the TCRdb copy is restricted to in-frame clones and leaves out a portion. The sample holds more than 20,000 clones, roughly four fifths seen once. Treatment noted: randomized to nivolumab then ipilimumab (arm A) or the reverse (arm B). This sample comprised CD8+ T cells sorted from blood (inferred from file names), obtained from a patient given nivolumab and ipilimumab in sequence. These receptors were obtained from a human donor with melanoma.

The chain is built from TRBV18 and TRBJ2-7, with TRBD1 identical over 10 bases. This CDR3 contains 14 residues. V gave up 4 bases and J gave up 7 bases; unmatched junction bases: 7. Germline V gives CDR1 KGHSH, CDR2 LQKENI. In DNA, the CDR3 is TGTGCCAGCTCACGACAGGGGGCTAGCGAAGAGCAGTACTTC. Protein product: CASSRQGASEEQYF.

This clone appeared a few times. The chain uses TRBV6-5 and TRBJ1-5, with D perhaps matching TRBD1 (6 bases). Germline loops: CDR1 MNHEY, CDR2 SVGAGI. Trimming left V 2 bases short and J 5 bases short, with 13 bases between. The length of the CDR3 is 15 residues. CDR3 bases: TGTGCCAGCAGTTACACAACAGGGTCGGATCAGCCCCAGCATTTT. Its protein product is CASSYTTGSDQPQHF.

Notes on this clone: The junction does not match germline at one end; this may be a read error. The chain uses TRBV11-2 and TRBJ2-1; 7 positions agree with TRBD2. The CDR3 runs 16 residues. Germline loops: CDR1 SGHAT, CDR2 FQNNGV. The CDR3 DNA follows: TGTGCCAGCAGCCGAACCGGGACTACCTTTTACAATGAGCAGCTCTTC. Its translation is CASSRTGTTFYNEQLF. The entire variable domain, with the rest obtained from reference TRBV11-2 and TRBJ2-1, is as follows: EAGVAQSPRYKIIEKRQSVAFWCNPISGHATLYWYQQILGQGPKLLIQFQNNGVVDDSQLPKDRFSAERLKGVDSTLKIQPAKLEDSAVYLCASSRTGTTFYNEQLFGPGTRLTVL.

V usage is TRBV18 and J usage is TRBJ2-5; possible D gene TRBD1, 8 bases. V dropped 2 bases and J dropped 5 bases, with 12 bases sitting between them. CDR1 is KGHSH and CDR2 is LQKENI in the germline V gene. This CDR3 contains 14 residues. CDR3 sequence: CASSPDRGGETQYF. The CDR3 DNA reads TGTGCCAGCTCACCAGACAGGGGAGGGGAGACCCAGTACTTC.

The rearrangement links TRBV7-3 to TRBJ2-1, with D possibly matching TRBD2 (5 bases). Germline V gene data show CDR1 as SGHTA and CDR2 as FQGTGA. Between the trimmed V and J ends, which lost 2 bases and 7 bases, there was a span of 12 bases. The CDR3 has 14 amino acids. CDR3 in amino acids: CASSLGELGNEQFF. CDR3 bases: TGTGCCAGCAGCTTAGGGGAACTAGGAAATGAGCAGTTCTTC.

The chain joins TRBV15 to TRBJ1-2, with TRBD1 matching over 7 bases. The length of the CDR3 is 15 residues. With V trimmed by 1 base and J by 0 bases, 2 bases remained unmatched. Germline V CDR1 and CDR2: LNHNV, YYDKDF (reference sequence). CDR3 in DNA: TGTGCCACCAGCAGAGGGACAGGCACTAACTATGGCTACACCTTC. Translated: CATSRGTGTNYGYTF.

The V and J genes are TRBV6-6 and TRBJ2-3, with 15 bases that match TRBD2. Germline-derived CDR1 and CDR2 are MNHNY and SVGAGI (reference sequence). The CDR3 sequence is 15 residues long. J gave up 7 bases and V 2 bases, and 1 base lay outside the gene matches. CDR3 region: CASSYGTSGRNTQYF. The DNA for the CDR3 is TGTGCCAGCAGTTACGGGACTAGCGGGAGGAATACGCAGTATTTT.

The rearrangement links TRBV9 to TRBJ2-2, with 10 bases that match TRBD1. Germline CDR1 is SGDLS and CDR2 is YYNGEE. Trimming removed 2 bases from V and 6 bases from J; junction bases left unmatched: 10. The CDR3 sequence is 17 residues long. The CDR3 bases are TGTGCCAGCAGCGTCTCACCGGGACAGGGGAGCCCCGGGGAGCTGTTTTTT. Amino acid sequence: CASSVSPGQGSPGELFF.

The J gene is TRBJ1-1, the V gene TRBV2; possible D gene TRBD1, 5 bases. The germline CDR1 and CDR2 sequences are SNHLY and FYNNEI. With 7 bases removed from V and 1 base from J, the gap between germline ends came to 16 bases. The CDR3 has 15 amino acids. In nucleotides, the CDR3 is TGTGCCAGCACCCAAGGGGCCAGACGGAACACTGAAGCTTTCTTT. Translated, it gives CASTQGARRNTEAFF. Supplemented by reference TRBV2 and TRBJ1-1, the full variable domain reads EPEVTQTPSHQVTQMGQEVILRCVPISNHLYFYWYRQILGQKVEFLVSFYNNEISEKSEIFDDQFSVERPDGSNFTLKIRSTKLEDSAMYFCASTQGARRNTEAFFGQGTRLTVV.

The chain employs TRBV7-2 and TRBJ2-2, with 14 bases lining up with TRBD2. CDR1 and CDR2 from the germline V gene are SGHTA and FQGNSA. With 3 bases clipped from V and 3 bases from J, the junction kept 6 bases outside the gene matches. The CDR3 is 18 amino acids. The CDR3 reads CASSFPLTSGGDTGELFF. CDR3 nucleotides: TGTGCCAGCAGCTTTCCCCTGACTAGCGGGGGGGACACCGGGGAGCTGTTTTTT.

The chain employs TRBV4-3 and TRBJ2-1; 9 bases are a match to TRBD2. CDR3 length: 17 residues. Germline CDR1 is LGHNA and CDR2 is YSLEER. V was pared by 1 base and J by 2 bases, with 6 bases of the junction left unmatched. CDR3 bases: TGCGCCAGCAGCCAAGCACCAGCGGGAGGACCCTACAATGAGCAGTTCTTC. It encodes CASSQAPAGGPYNEQFF.

This chain connects TRBV7-9 to TRBJ1-1; a possible D gene is TRBD1 (6 bases). Trimming removed 5 bases from V and 0 bases from J, with 13 bases in between. From germline, CDR1 is SEHNR and CDR2 FQNEAQ (reference sequence). The CDR3 extends over 15 amino acids. CDR3 residues: CASSPQGPLNTEAFF. The CDR3 DNA follows: TGTGCCAGCAGCCCACAGGGACCGCTGAACACTGAAGCTTTCTTT.

This clone was recorded only once. This chain uses TRBV27 with TRBJ1-2; D is unclear. Germline V gene data show CDR1 as MNHEY and CDR2 as SMNVEV (reference sequence). The CDR3 spans 14 residues. The germline V and J ends were trimmed by 4 bases and 7 bases, with 16 bases remaining between them. DNA of the CDR3: TGTGCCAGCAGTTCCGGACTAGGATGGGGTGGCTACACCTTC. The encoded protein is CASSSGLGWGGYTF.

This chain connects TRBV19 to TRBJ2-1, with 7 nucleotides matching TRBD2. The CDR3 has 14 amino acids. The germline gives CDR1 LNHDA, CDR2 SQIVND (reference sequence). The junction had 6 bases not matched to a gene; V was cut back by 4 bases and J by 6 bases. For the CDR3, the DNA is TGTGCCAGTAGTACCCGGGAGGCCTTCAATGAGCAGTTCTTC. It is translated as CASSTREAFNEQFF.

This rearrangement joins TRBV7-3 to TRBJ2-2; D not certain. In germline, CDR1 is SGHTA, CDR2 FQGTGA. There are 12 residues in the CDR3. Trimming took 5 bases from V and 4 from J, leaving 5 bases between them. Written as DNA, the CDR3 is TGTGCCAGCAGCCGGTCCACCGGGGAGCTGTTTTTT. Translating it yields CASSRSTGELFF.

The chain combines TRBV5-5 with TRBJ2-3; 8 positions agree with TRBD2. CDR1 and CDR2 (germline): SGHKS, YYEKEE (reference sequence). The trim removed 1 base at V and 5 bases at J, leaving 3 bases unmatched. There are 14 residues in the CDR3. CDR3 DNA sequence: TGTGCCAGCAGCTTGTTAGCGGGGAGAGATACGCAGTATTTT. Residues: CASSLLAGRDTQYF.

The V and J genes are TRBV28 and TRBJ2-1; 9 bases line up with TRBD2. V trimming: 5 bases; J trimming: 7 bases; junction bases outside the gene matches: 9. The CDR3 is 15 residues long. Per germline, CDR1 MDHEN and CDR2 SYDVKM. In DNA, the CDR3 is TGTGCCAGCAGTGCCGGGACTAGCTTGAGGAATGAGCAGTTCTTC. Residues: CASSAGTSLRNEQFF. Variable domain in full (rest from reference TRBV28 and TRBJ2-1): DVKVTQSSRYLVKRTGEKVFLECVQDMDHENMFWYRQDPGLGLRLIYFSYDVKMKEKGDIPEGYSVSREKKERFSLILESASTNQTSMYLCASSAGTSLRNEQFFGPGTRLTVL.

There are a few counts of this clone. This chain uses TRBV6-6 with TRBJ2-3; 7 bases match TRBD2. CDR3 length: 15 residues. Germline CDR1 MNHNY, CDR2 SVGAGI (reference sequence). V lost 4 bases to trimming and J lost 0 bases; unmatched junction nucleotides: 4. The CDR3 spells CASSWASGSTDTQYF. The DNA for the CDR3 is TGTGCCAGCAGTTGGGCTAGCGGTAGCACAGATACGCAGTATTTT.

In DNA form, the CDR3 reads TGTGCCAGCAGCACCTCGGGACTAGCGGGAGACGAGCAGTTCTTC. It specifies CASSTSGLAGDEQFF. V is TRBV7-2 and J is TRBJ2-1; 14 nucleotides match TRBD2. This CDR3 contains 15 residues. With 5 bases clipped from V and 10 bases from J, the junction kept 7 bases outside the gene matches. Germline CDR1 and CDR2: SGHTA and FQGNSA.

The chain links TRBV11-2 to TRBJ2-1; no firm D call. The V gene lost 0 bases and the J gene lost 6 bases, with 6 bases spanning the gap. The germline CDR1 and CDR2 sequences are SGHAT and FQNNGV. This CDR3 is 13 amino acids long. The CDR3: CASSLDGSNEQFF. CDR3 sequence (DNA): TGTGCCAGCAGCTTAGATGGTAGCAATGAGCAGTTCTTC.

The chain uses TRBV2 and TRBJ2-3; TRBD2 agrees at 12 bases. This CDR3 is 18 amino acids long. Germline V gene data show CDR1 as SNHLY and CDR2 as FYNNEI. With V trimmed by 4 bases and J by 0 bases, 8 bases remained unmatched. The CDR3 here is CASSGGLAGYTSTDTQYF. The DNA for the CDR3 is TGTGCCAGCAGTGGGGGACTAGCGGGCTACACTAGCACAGATACGCAGTATTTT.

This sequence joins TRBV2 and TRBJ1-5, with no clear D. Trimming stripped 6 bases from V and 1 base from J, with 4 bases between. CDR3 size: 12 residues. CDR1 and CDR2 (germline): SNHLY, FYNNEI. CDR3 DNA: TGTGCCAGCAGGGAGAGCAATCAGCCCCAGCATTTT. Translating it yields CASRESNQPQHF.

The chain joins TRBV27 to TRBJ2-7; 9 positions agree with TRBD2. This CDR3 region has 15 residues. Germline values: CDR1 MNHEY, CDR2 SMNVEV (reference sequence). After removal of 5 bases from V and 4 bases from J, the junction contained 9 bases not matched to a gene. The CDR3 DNA sequence: TGTGCCAGCAGTCCTCGGAGCGGGAGGTCGTACGAGCAGTACTTC. It is translated as CASSPRSGRSYEQYF.

This sequence joins TRBV5-4 and TRBJ2-3, with 7 bases matching TRBD1. Germline CDR1 reads SGHNT; CDR2 reads YYREEE (reference sequence). J lost 2 bases, V lost 4 bases, and 10 bases had no gene match. The CDR3 has 16 residues. As DNA, the CDR3 is TGTGCCAGCAGCCCTGGAGGACAGGTTAACACAGATACGCAGTATTTT. It yields the protein CASSPGGQVNTDTQYF.

The chain recombines TRBV29-1 with TRBJ2-3, with a tentative D call TRBD1 (6 bases). Per the germline V gene, CDR1 is SQVTM and CDR2 is ANQGSEA. There are 15 residues in the CDR3. V lost 6 bases and J 1 base, leaving 17 bases between the germline ends. CDR3 sequence reads: CSVQNRAWGTDTQYF. The CDR3 DNA follows: TGCAGCGTCCAAAACAGGGCCTGGGGCACAGATACGCAGTATTTT.

This chain joins TRBV6-1 and TRBJ1-1; D may be TRBD1 (5 bases). Germline lookup yields CDR1 MNHNS and CDR2 SASEGT. Trimming pared 5 bases from V and 5 bases from J, leaving 18 bases between. This CDR3 spans 15 amino acids. The CDR3 coding sequence is TGTGCCAGCAGTCAAAGGGGACTGGGCTGGACTGAAGCTTTCTTT. It codes for CASSQRGLGWTEAFF.

The chain couples TRBV2 to TRBJ2-7, with TRBD1 matching 7 bases. The germline V gene encodes CDR1 SNHLY and CDR2 FYNNEI. J gave up 0 bases and V 6 bases, and 5 bases lay outside the gene matches. The CDR3 sequence is 14 residues long. CDR3 DNA: TGTGCCAGCAGGGCCGGGACAGTCTCCTACGAGCAGTACTTC. This sequence encodes CASRAGTVSYEQYF.

This chain uses TRBV5-5 with TRBJ2-5; 9 positions match TRBD1. The J call may be faulty, since TRBJ2-7 better matches the DNA end. This CDR3 region has 17 residues. The V gene's germline CDR1 is SGHKS and CDR2 YYEKEE (reference sequence). The CDR3 nucleotides read TGTGCCAGCAGCTTCTCGCTCCTTAACAGGGGGCGCGACGAGCAGTACTTC. This gives the protein CASSFSLLNRGRDEQYF.